This T cell receptor (beta chain) originates from a study of cytomegalovirus exposure and HLA in healthy donors. Study-level points and caveats: In a later analysis, parvovirus B19, influenza, CMV and Epstein-Barr virus appeared linked to several top co-occurrence clusters.

The PCR contained 60 Vbeta and 13 Jbeta primers. Clones were read by immunoSEQ multiplex PCR, and TCRdb kept only the in-frame ones, dropping some. The repertoire consists of about 100,000 clones, with approximately 80% occurring once and the leading ten covering around 0.74%. For this clone: The antigen is not known.

The sequenced sample consisted of PBMCs. The sequence derives from a woman in her sixties or seventies in good health and CMV-seronegative.

This CDR3 reads CASSSGSGGSTDTQYF. The CDR3 DNA reads as TGTGCCAGCAGCTCGGGGAGCGGGGGAAGCACAGATACGCAGTATTTT. The chain employs TRBV9 and TRBJ2-3; TRBD2 matches 8 bases. V lost 4 bases to trimming and J lost 0 bases; unmatched junction nucleotides: 7. Germline-derived CDR1 and CDR2 are SGDLS and YYNGEE. The CDR3 contains 16 residues.